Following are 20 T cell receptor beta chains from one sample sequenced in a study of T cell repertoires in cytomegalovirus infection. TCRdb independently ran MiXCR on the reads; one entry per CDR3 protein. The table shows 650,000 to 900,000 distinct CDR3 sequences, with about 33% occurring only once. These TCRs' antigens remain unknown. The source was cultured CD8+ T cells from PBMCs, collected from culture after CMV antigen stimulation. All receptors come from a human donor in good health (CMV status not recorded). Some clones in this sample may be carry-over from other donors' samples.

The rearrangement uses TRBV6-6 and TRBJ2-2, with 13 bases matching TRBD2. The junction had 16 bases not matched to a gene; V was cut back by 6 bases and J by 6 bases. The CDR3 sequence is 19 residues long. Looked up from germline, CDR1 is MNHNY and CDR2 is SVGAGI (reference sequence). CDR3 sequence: CASSDSPTSGRLHAGELFF. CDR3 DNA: TGTGCCAGCAGCGATAGCCCGACTAGCGGGAGGTTGCACGCCGGGGAGCTGTTTTTT.

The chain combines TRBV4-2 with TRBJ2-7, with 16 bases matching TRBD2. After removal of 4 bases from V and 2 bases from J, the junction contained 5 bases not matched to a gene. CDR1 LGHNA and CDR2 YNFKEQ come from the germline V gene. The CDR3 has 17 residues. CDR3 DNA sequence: TGTGCCAGCAGCCCTAAAGGGACTAGCGGGGGGGCCTACGAGCAGTACTTC. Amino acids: CASSPKGTSGGAYEQYF.

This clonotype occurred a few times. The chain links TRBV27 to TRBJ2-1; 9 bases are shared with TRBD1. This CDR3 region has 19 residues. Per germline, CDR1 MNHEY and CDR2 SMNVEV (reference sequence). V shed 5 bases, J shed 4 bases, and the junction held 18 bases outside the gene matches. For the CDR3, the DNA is TGTGCCAGCAGTATATGGGGAGGCTGGAGACAGGGGGGGTACAATGAGCAGTTCTTC. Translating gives CASSIWGGWRQGGYNEQFF.

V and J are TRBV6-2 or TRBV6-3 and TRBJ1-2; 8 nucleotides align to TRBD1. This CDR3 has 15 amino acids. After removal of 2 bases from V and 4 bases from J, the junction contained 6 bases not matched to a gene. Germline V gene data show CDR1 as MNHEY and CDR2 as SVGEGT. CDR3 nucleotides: TGTGCCAGCAGTTACACTACGACAGGGGCCTATGGCTACACCTTC. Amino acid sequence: CASSYTTTGAYGYTF.

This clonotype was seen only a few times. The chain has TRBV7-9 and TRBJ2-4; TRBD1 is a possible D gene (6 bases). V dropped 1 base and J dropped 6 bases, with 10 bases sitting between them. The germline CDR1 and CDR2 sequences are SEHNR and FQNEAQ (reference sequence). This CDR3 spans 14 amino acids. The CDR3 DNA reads TGTGCCAGCAGCTTAGAGGGGGTTACAAACATTCAGTACTTC. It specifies CASSLEGVTNIQYF. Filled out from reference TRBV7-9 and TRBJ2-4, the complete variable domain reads DTGVSQNPRHKITKRGQNVTFRCDPISEHNRLYWYRQTLGQGPEFLTYFQNEAQLEKSRLLSDRFSAERPKGSFSTLEIQRTEQGDSAMYLCASSLEGVTNIQYFGAGTRLSVL.

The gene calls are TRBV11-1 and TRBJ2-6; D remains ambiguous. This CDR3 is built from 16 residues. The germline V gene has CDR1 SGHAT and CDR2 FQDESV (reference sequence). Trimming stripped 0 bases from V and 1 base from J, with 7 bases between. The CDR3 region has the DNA TGTGCCAGCAGCTTAGCGGGCTGGTCTGGGGCCAACGTCCTGACTTTC. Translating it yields CASSLAGWSGANVLTF.

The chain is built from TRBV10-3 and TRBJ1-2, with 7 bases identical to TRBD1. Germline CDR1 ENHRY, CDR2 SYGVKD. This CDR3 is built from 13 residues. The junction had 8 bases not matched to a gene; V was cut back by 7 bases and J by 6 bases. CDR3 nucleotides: TGTGCCATCACGCAGGGGGGGTTGGATGGCTACACCTTC. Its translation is CAITQGGLDGYTF.

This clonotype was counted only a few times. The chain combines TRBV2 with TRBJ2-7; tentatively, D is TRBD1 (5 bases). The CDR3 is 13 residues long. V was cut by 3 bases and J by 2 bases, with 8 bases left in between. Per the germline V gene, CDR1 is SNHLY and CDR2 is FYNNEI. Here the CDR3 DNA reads TGTGCCAGCAGTGATGGCAGGGCCTACGAGCAGTACGTC. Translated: CASSDGRAYEQYV.

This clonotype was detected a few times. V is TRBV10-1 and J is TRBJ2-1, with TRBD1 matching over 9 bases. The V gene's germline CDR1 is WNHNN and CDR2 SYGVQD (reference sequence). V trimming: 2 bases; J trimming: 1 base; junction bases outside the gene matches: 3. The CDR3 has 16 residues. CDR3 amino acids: CASSETGQGSYNEQFF. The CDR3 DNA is TGCGCCAGCAGTGAGACTGGACAGGGGTCCTACAATGAGCAGTTCTTC.

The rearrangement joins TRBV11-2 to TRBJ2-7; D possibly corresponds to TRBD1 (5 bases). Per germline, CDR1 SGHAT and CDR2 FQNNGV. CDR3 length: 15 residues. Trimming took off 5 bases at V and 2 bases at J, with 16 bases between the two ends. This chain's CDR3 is CASSPWGSSTYEQYV. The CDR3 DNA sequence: TGTGCCAGCAGCCCCTGGGGCAGCAGCACCTACGAGCAGTACGTC.

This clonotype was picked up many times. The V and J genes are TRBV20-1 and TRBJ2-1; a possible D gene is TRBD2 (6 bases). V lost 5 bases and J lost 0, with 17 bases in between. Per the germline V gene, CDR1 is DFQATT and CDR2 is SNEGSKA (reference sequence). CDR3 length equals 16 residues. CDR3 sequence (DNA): TGCAGTGCTCGACGACGAGCGGGCCGCTCCTACAATGAGCAGTTCTTC. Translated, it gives CSARRRAGRSYNEQFF.

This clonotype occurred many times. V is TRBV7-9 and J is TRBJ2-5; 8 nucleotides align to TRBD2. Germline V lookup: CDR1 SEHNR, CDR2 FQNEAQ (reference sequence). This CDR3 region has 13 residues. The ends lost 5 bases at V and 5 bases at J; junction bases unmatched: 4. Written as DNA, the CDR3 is TGTGCCAGCAGCCCCCGGGGGGGGGAGACCCAGTACTTC. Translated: CASSPRGGETQYF. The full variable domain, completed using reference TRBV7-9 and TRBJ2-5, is DTGVSQNPRHKITKRGQNVTFRCDPISEHNRLYWYRQTLGQGPEFLTYFQNEAQLEKSRLLSDRFSAERPKGSFSTLEIQRTEQGDSAMYLCASSPRGGETQYFGPGTRLLVL.

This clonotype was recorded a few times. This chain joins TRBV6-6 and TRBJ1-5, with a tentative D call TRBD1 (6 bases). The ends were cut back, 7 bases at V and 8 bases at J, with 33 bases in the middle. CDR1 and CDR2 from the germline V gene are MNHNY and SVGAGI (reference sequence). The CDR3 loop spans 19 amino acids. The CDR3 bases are TGTGCCAGCATATCCCCGGGGCGGGGGGGCTATGACGATCTGGAGCCCCAGCATTTT. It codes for CASISPGRGGYDDLEPQHF.

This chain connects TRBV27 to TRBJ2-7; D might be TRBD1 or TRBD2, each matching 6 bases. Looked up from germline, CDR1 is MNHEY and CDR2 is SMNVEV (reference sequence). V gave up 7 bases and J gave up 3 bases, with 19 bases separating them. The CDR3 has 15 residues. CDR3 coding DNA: TGTGCCAGCACCCAAAGAGGGGGGACGGTCTACGAGCAGTACTTC. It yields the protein CASTQRGGTVYEQYF.

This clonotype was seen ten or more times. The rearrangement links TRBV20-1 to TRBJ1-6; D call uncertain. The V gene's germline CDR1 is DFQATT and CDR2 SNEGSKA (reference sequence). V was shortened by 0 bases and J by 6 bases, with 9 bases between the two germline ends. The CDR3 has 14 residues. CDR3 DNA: TGCAGTGCTAGAGAATCGGGAGGTAATTCACCCCTCCACTTT. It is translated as CSARESGGNSPLHF.

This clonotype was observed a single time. The CDR3 sequence is CASSIDLQGATEAFF. The CDR3 nucleotides are TGTGCCAGTAGTATAGATCTCCAAGGGGCCACTGAAGCTTTCTTT. The chain carries TRBV19 and TRBJ1-1; maybe TRBD1 (5 bases). The ends were cut back, 0 bases at V and 4 bases at J, with 12 bases in the middle. The CDR3 is 15 residues long. Germline CDR1 and CDR2: LNHDA and SQIVND (reference sequence).

CDR3 in amino acids: CASRSAGYYNEQFF. The CDR3, as DNA: TGTGCCAGCAGGTCTGCAGGGTACTACAATGAGCAGTTCTTC. The V and J genes are TRBV12-3 or TRBV12-4 and TRBJ2-1; D might be TRBD1 (5 bases). The CDR3 sequence is 14 residues long. V lost 6 bases, J lost 3 bases, and 12 bases lay in between.

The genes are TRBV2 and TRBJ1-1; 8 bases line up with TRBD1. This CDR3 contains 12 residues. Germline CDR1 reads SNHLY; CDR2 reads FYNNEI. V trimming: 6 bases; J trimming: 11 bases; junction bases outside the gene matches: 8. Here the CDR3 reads CASRGQVLWAFF. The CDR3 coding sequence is TGTGCCAGCAGGGGACAGGTCCTTTGGGCTTTCTTT. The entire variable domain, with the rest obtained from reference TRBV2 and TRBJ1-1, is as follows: EPEVTQTPSHQVTQMGQEVILRCVPISNHLYFYWYRQILGQKVEFLVSFYNNEISEKSEIFDDQFSVERPDGSNFTLKIRSTKLEDSAMYFCASRGQVLWAFFGQGTRLTVV.

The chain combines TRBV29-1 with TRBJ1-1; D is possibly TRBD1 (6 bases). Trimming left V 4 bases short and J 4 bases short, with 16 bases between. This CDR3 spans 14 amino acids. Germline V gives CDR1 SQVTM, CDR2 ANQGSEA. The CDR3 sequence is CSVAWGGAVTEAFF. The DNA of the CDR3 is TGCAGCGTTGCCTGGGGGGGCGCCGTCACTGAAGCTTTCTTT.

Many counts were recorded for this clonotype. The CDR3 reads CASSLAWSLAQAFYNEQFF. The CDR3 coding sequence is TGTGCCAGCAGCTTAGCATGGTCTCTAGCCCAAGCCTTCTACAATGAGCAGTTCTTC. The chain combines TRBV7-2 with TRBJ2-1; TRBD2 might be the D (5 bases). V dropped 0 bases and J dropped 3 bases, with 21 bases sitting between them. Germline loops: CDR1 SGHTA, CDR2 FQGNSA. This CDR3 is built from 19 residues.